This entry lists 2 T cell receptor beta chains sequenced from one sample in a study of blood T cell repertoires in COVID-19. Using immunoSEQ multiplex PCR, the repertoire was profiled, and TCRdb retains in-frame clones only, with some absent. The sample includes about 200,000 clones, approximately 90% of them seen just once. Specimen: peripheral blood. The receptors were gathered from a man aged 50 to 59 with COVID-19, enrolled during active disease.

The CDR3 region has the DNA TGTGCCAGCAGTGAAATGGCGGGAGTTGGTGATACGCAGTATTTT. This sequence encodes CASSEMAGVGDTQYF. V usage is TRBV6-1 and J usage is TRBJ2-3; 7 positions match TRBD2. This CDR3 region has 15 residues. From germline, CDR1 is MNHNS and CDR2 SASEGT. Trimming took 2 bases from V and 6 from J; bases not matched to a gene: 8.

V usage is TRBV5-4 and J usage is TRBJ2-1, with 8 bases that match TRBD2. Germline values: CDR1 SGHNT, CDR2 YYREEE (reference sequence). The CDR3 extends over 15 amino acids. V shed 7 bases, J shed 4 bases, and the junction held 10 bases outside the gene matches. The CDR3: CASAPLSGSYNEQFF. In DNA form, the CDR3 reads TGTGCCAGCGCCCCCCTCAGCGGGAGTTACAATGAGCAGTTCTTC. The whole variable domain, filled in from reference TRBV5-4 and TRBJ2-1, reads ETGVTQSPTHLIKTRGQQVTLRCSSQSGHNTVSWYQQALGQGPQFIFQYYREEENGRGNFPPRFSGLQFPNYSSELNVNALELDDSALYLCASAPLSGSYNEQFFGPGTRLTVL.